The clone carrying this TCR beta chain showed up just a few times. Its antigen is unidentified. In TCRdb, the RT-PCR reads were re-called with MiXCR into one record per CDR3 protein. The table shows about 650,000 distinct CDR3 sequences, with 14% occurring only once. The sample is drawn from a study of response to subunit inactivated influenza vaccine. General study points: New T cells are recruited in small numbers by each seasonal influenza vaccination, according to the authors' suggestion.

The CDR3 is 19 amino acids. With 2 bases clipped from V and 2 bases from J, the junction kept 9 bases outside the gene matches. Per the germline V gene, CDR1 is KGHSH and CDR2 is LQKENI. This TCR came from a man in his fifties who received an inactivated influenza vaccine. This chain links TRBV18 with TRBJ2-2; 12 nucleotides line up with TRBD2. The sample consisted of PBMCs from blood, taken approximately 15 days before vaccination. This CDR3 reads CASSPTGLAGIRNTGELFF. The DNA for the CDR3 is TGTGCCAGCTCACCAACCGGACTAGCGGGAATAAGAAACACCGGGGAGCTGTTTTTT.